This T cell receptor (beta chain) was documented in a study of cytomegalovirus exposure and HLA in healthy donors. Study-wide context: In an earlier analysis, 95 million to 130 million unique TCR beta sequences were found from some 200 million T cells. Broader study findings: A likely sequencing artifact accounted for one observed cluster of highly shared sequence variants.

The PCR had 60 Vbeta and 13 Jbeta primers. Only in-frame clones appear in the TCRdb table, and some are missing; sequencing was by immunoSEQ multiplex PCR. The top ten clones hold around 8.6% of a sample with approximately 110,000 clones, around four fifths of them seen once. Each donor was nominally healthy when sampled (though unrecorded immune exposures were likely). Concerning this clone: Its antigen is not known.

V shed 5 bases and J 2 bases; nucleotides not matched to a gene: 1. CDR3 size: 14 residues. Per germline, CDR1 MNHEY and CDR2 SMNVEV (reference sequence). Material: PBMCs. This chain links TRBV27 with TRBJ2-1; TRBD2 matches at 9 bases. The receptor was isolated from a woman aged 40 to 50 in good health and CMV-seropositive. The CDR3 sequence: CASSPSGAYNEQFF. Written as DNA, the CDR3 is TGTGCCAGCAGTCCTAGCGGGGCCTACAATGAGCAGTTCTTC.